This T cell receptor (beta chain) was identified during a study of T cells in Graves' hyperthyroidism and ophthalmopathy. General observations from the study: Ophthalmopathy was distinguished from stable hyperthyroidism by 13 V-J signatures.

Note on this clonotype: The antigen remains unidentified.

Amplification of TCR beta CDR3 regions was performed using RNA transcripts as template. A set of HTBI primers served as the primers for a first-round RT-PCR of the TCR CDR3. TCRdb passed the multiplex PCR reads through MiXCR, listing each CDR3 protein once. The table lists 480,000 or so distinct CDR3 sequences, around 50% of them singletons. This CDR3 region has 13 residues. The germline V and J ends were trimmed by 0 bases and 7 bases, with 7 bases remaining between them. Per germline, CDR1 SGHRS and CDR2 YFSETQ. The source is an adult woman with Graves' disease, either hyperthyroidism or ophthalmopathy (not recorded which). Source material: peripheral blood or thyroid tissue (not recorded which). This chain joins TRBV5-1 and TRBJ1-4; D is uncertain. Written as DNA, the CDR3 is TGCGCCAGCAGCTTGGCCAGCACTGAAAAACTGTTTTTT. It translates to CASSLASTEKLFF.